A selection of T cell receptor beta chains follows, all from one sample in a study of cytomegalovirus exposure and HLA in healthy donors. The protocol was immunoSEQ multiplex PCR, while the TCRdb copy is restricted to in-frame clones and leaves out a portion. The table includes about 99,000 clones, about 80% detected once. Sequenced material: PBMCs. These receptors originate from a man aged 55-75 years in good health and CMV-seropositive. Both conserved end residues are trimmed from each CDR3. The D gene is left open where the match is weak. The listing skips clone size in some rows; elsewhere it reads once, few, many or a size class.

J gene,clone size,D gene,V gene,CDR3 protein
TRBJ1-2,NA,NA,TRBV6-1,ASSDFRYGYT
TRBJ2-2,NA,TRBD2,TRBV7-2,ASSKGLASTGELF
TRBJ1-1,NA,TRBD1,TRBV7-3,ASSPRQGDTEAF
TRBJ2-5,NA,TRBD2,TRBV4-1,ASSEGLAGGPDETQY
TRBJ1-1,once,NA,TRBV9,ASSVALNTEAF
TRBJ2-5,NA,NA,TRBV7-3,ASSFQQEKETQY
TRBJ1-1,NA,TRBD1,TRBV19,ASSIKGGRGTEAF
TRBJ2-7,NA,NA,TRBV6-1,ASSFGRGYEQY
TRBJ2-1,NA,TRBD1,TRBV5-4,ASSLGTGRDEQF
TRBJ2-7,few,NA,TRBV4-1,ASRPTGTSYEQY
TRBJ2-7,NA,NA,TRBV9,ASSPLGARFAYEQY
TRBJ1-2,NA,NA,TRBV2,ASSTLQGGYT
TRBJ2-2,NA,NA,TRBV29-1,SVGRGDPAGELF
TRBJ1-1,few,NA,TRBV10-3,AISDGRTSNTEAF
NA,NA,TRBD2,TRBV9,ASSVDGTSGSEQY
TRBJ2-3,NA,TRBD1,TRBV2,ASSEWTGEVDTQY
TRBJ1-1,NA,NA,TRBV6-1,ASRTEQGSTEAF
TRBJ1-1,NA,NA,TRBV7-9,ASSFHGNTEAF
TRBJ2-1,NA,TRBD2,TRBV6-1,ASRESLAGGYNEQF
TRBJ2-7,NA,TRBD1,TRBV5-1,ASSFGGQGTYEQY
TRBJ2-7,NA,NA,TRBV27,ASSPGFPGVRHEQY
TRBJ1-5,NA,TRBD1,TRBV6-1,ASSVDRGRNQPQH